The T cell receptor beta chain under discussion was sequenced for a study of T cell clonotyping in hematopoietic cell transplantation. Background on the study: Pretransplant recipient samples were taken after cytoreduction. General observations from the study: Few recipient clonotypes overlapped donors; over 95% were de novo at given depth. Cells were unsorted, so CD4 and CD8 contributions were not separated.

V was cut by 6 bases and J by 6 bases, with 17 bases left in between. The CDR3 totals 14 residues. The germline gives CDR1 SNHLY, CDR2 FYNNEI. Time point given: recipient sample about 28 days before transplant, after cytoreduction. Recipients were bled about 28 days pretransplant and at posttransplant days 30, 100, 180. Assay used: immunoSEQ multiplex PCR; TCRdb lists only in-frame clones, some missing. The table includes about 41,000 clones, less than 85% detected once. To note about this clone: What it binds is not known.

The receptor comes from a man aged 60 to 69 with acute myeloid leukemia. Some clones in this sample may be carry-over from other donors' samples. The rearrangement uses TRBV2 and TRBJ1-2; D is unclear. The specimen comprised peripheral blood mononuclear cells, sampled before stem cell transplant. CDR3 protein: CASRIGPNRHGYTF. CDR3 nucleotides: TGTGCCAGCAGGATCGGGCCCAATCGCCATGGCTACACCTTC.